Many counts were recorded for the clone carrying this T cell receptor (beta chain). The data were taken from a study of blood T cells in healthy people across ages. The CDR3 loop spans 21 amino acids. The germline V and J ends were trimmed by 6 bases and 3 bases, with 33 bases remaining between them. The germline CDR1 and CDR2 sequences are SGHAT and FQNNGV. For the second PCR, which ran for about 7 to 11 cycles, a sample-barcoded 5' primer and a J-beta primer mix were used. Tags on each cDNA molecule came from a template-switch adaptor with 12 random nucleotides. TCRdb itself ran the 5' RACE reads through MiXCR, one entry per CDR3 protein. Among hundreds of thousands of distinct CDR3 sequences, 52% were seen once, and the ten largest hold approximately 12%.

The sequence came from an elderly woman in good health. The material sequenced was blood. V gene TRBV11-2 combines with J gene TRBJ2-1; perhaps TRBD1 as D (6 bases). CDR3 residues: CASRTGSSPTNQPTFYNEQFF. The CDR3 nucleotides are TGTGCCAGCAGGACAGGAAGCAGCCCCACGAACCAGCCAACTTTCTACAATGAGCAGTTCTTC.